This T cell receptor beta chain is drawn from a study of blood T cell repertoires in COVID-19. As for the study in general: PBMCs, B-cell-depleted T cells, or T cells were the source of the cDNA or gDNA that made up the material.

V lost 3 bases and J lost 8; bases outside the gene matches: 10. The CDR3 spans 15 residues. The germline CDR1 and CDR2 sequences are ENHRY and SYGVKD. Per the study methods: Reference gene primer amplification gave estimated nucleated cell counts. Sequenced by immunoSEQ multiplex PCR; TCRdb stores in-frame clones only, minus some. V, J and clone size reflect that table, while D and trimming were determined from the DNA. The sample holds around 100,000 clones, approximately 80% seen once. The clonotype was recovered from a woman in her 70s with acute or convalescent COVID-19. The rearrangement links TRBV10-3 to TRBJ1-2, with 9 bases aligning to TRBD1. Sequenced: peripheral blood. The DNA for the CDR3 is TGTGCCATCAGTGACACGGACAGGGGACGGGAAGGCTACACCTTC. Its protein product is CAISDTDRGREGYTF.